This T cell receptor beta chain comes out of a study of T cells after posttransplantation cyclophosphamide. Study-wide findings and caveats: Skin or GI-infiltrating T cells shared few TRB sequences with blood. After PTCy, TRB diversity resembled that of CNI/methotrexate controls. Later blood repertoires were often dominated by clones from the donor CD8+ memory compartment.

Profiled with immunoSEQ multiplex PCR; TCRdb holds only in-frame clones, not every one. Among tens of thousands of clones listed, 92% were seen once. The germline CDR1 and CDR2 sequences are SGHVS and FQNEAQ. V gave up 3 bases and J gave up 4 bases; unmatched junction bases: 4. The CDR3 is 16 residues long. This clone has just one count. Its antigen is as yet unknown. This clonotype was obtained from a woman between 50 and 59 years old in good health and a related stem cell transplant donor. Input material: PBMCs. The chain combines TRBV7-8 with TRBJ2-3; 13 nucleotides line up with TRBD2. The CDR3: CASSLVGLAGADTQYF. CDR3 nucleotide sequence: TGTGCCAGCAGCTTGGTCGGACTAGCGGGAGCAGATACGCAGTATTTT.